The rows below give T cell receptor beta chains drawn from one sample of a study of cytomegalovirus exposure and HLA in healthy donors. The data were produced by immunoSEQ multiplex PCR, yet TCRdb's version contains in-frame clones alone and is incomplete. The sample consists of about 130,000 clones, more than 80% of them appearing once. Material: PBMCs. Every receptor here comes from a woman aged 40 to 50 in good health and CMV-seropositive. Both conserved end residues are part of each CDR3. A D gene is named only where the DNA matches it firmly. Only some rows state a clone size, as once, few, many or a class for expanded clones.

clone size	CDR3 length	V gene	J gene	D gene	CDR3 DNA	CDR3 protein
-	17	TRBV28	TRBJ2-7	TRBD2	TGTGCCAGCAGTTTAACCAGCGGGAGGCCCTCCTCCTACGAGCAGTACTTC	CASSLTSGRPSSYEQYF
-	12	TRBV6-1	TRBJ1-2	-	TGTGCCAGCAGCGGACAGCTCGCGGGCTACACCTTC	CASSGQLAGYTF
-	15	TRBV13	TRBJ2-7	TRBD1	TGTGCCAGCAGCTTAGGTAGGACAGGGGGCTCCGAGCAGTACTTC	CASSLGRTGGSEQYF
once	13	TRBV4-1	TRBJ1-1	-	TGCGCCAGCAGGCAGGGTTTGGACACTGAAGCTTTCTTT	CASRQGLDTEAFF
-	15	TRBV5-1	TRBJ1-2	-	TGCGCCAGCAGCTTGGCGGGGGTAGATGGCTATGGCTACACCTTC	CASSLAGVDGYGYTF
-	15	TRBV7-8	TRBJ1-2	TRBD1	TGTGCCAGCAGCTTATCGCGGACAGGGGGCTATGGCTACACCTTC	CASSLSRTGGYGYTF
few	17	TRBV6-1	TRBJ1-5	TRBD1	TGTGCCAGCAGTGACCAGAAAGGGACAGGGATTAATCAGCCCCAGCATTTT	CASSDQKGTGINQPQHF
-	16	TRBV4-2	TRBJ1-2	-	TGTGCCAGCAGCCCATCTAACTTGAAATCAGGGTATGGCTACACCTTC	CASSPSNLKSGYGYTF
-	14	TRBV30	TRBJ2-1	-	TGTGCCTGGAGTGCCCGGAGAGAGGTCAATGAGCAGTTCTTC	CAWSARREVNEQFF
-	15	TRBV2	TRBJ1-5	TRBD1	TGTGCCAGCAGTAGGACAGGGGGTGGCAATCAGCCCCAGCATTTT	CASSRTGGGNQPQHF
few	13	TRBV19	TRBJ1-2	-	TGTGCCAGTAGTATAGCCCGAGACTATGGCTACACCTTC	CASSIARDYGYTF
few	14	TRBV4-1	TRBJ2-3	-	TGCGCCAGCAGCCAAGCTCCTAGCACAGATACGCAGTATTTT	CASSQAPSTDTQYF
-	16	TRBV5-5	TRBJ1-4	-	TGTGCCAGCAGCTTGGGAGTGGGAGCCTCTAATGAAAAACTGTTTTTT	CASSLGVGASNEKLFF
-	14	TRBV28	TRBJ1-1	-	TGTGCCAGCAGTCCGAAAACAATGAACACTGAAGCTTTCTTT	CASSPKTMNTEAFF
-	17	TRBV30	TRBJ2-5	TRBD1	TGTGCCTGGAGTGTCTTTCATTTCCGGGACAGACAAGAGACCCAGTACTTC	CAWSVFHFRDRQETQYF
few	14	TRBV5-1	TRBJ1-3	TRBD1	TGCGCCAGCAGTCTTAGGGGGCTCGGAAACACCATATATTTT	CASSLRGLGNTIYF
-	13	TRBV27	TRBJ1-1	-	TGTGCCAGCAGTTTATTCGCGGGGGGGGAAGCTTTCTTT	CASSLFAGGEAFF
-	15	TRBV6-1	TRBJ2-5	TRBD2	TGTGCCAGCAGCGAAGGAACTAGCGGGAGTCGGGAGCAGTACTTC	CASSEGTSGSREQYF
-	13	TRBV7-3	TRBJ2-5	-	TGTGCCAGCAGCTTTGAGAGTCAAGAGACCCAGTACTTC	CASSFESQETQYF
-	15	TRBV9	TRBJ2-1	TRBD2	TGTGCCAGCAGCGTAGCTAGCGGGGCGGTCTATGAGCAGTTCTTC	CASSVASGAVYEQFF
once	15	TRBV7-2	TRBJ2-2	TRBD2	TGTGCCAGCAGCTTAGCTAGCGGGAGGGAGGAGGAGCTGTTTTTT	CASSLASGREEELFF
-	18	TRBV27	TRBJ1-1	-	TGTGCCAGCACAGAAGCGGTGTTTTCAAGGCAGGCAGGAACTGAAGCTTTCTTT	CASTEAVFSRQAGTEAFF
-	14	TRBV2	TRBJ1-2	-	TGTGCCAGCAGGGCCCGGGACGGCGGGGGGGGGTACACCTTC	CASRARDGGGGYTF
-	14	TRBV9	TRBJ2-1	-	TGTGCCAGCAATTTGGGAGAGGGTTACAATGAGCAGTTCTTC	CASNLGEGYNEQFF
-	18	TRBV7-9	TRBJ2-1	TRBD2	TGTGCCAGCAGCTCTCCCTTTTGGACTAGCGGGGGGGGGTATGAGCAGTTCTTC	CASSSPFWTSGGGYEQFF
-	16	TRBV5-1	TRBJ2-5	TRBD2	TGCGCCAGCAGCGCCGGGACTAGCGGATCCCAAGAGACCCAGTACTTC	CASSAGTSGSQETQYF
once	13	TRBV2	TRBJ2-1	-	TGTGCCAGCCATTTGGTCCTAGCCGATGAGCAGTTCTTC	CASHLVLADEQFF
-	15	TRBV28	TRBJ1-4	-	TGTGCCAGCAGTCCCCGGGGGGTCCCTAATGAAAAACTGTTTTTT	CASSPRGVPNEKLFF
-	14	TRBV7-6	TRBJ1-1	-	TGTGCCAGCAGCCCCCAGGGGCCGTGGACTGAAGCTTTCTTT	CASSPQGPWTEAFF
-	14	TRBV7-3	TRBJ1-1	-	TGTGCCAGCAGCTTAAACAGACTGAACACTGAAGCTTTCTTT	CASSLNRLNTEAFF
-	15	TRBV5-1	TRBJ2-1	TRBD2	TGCGCCAGCAGTACCCCTAGCGGGGGGGCCAATGAGCAGTTCTTC	CASSTPSGGANEQFF
-	17	TRBV15	TRBJ2-1	TRBD2	TGTGCCACCAGCACTAGTTTGCGGGGGGGCTCCTACAATGAGCAGTTCTTC	CATSTSLRGGSYNEQFF
-	12	TRBV5-8	TRBJ2-7	-	TGTGCCAGCAGTTATGACAGCTACGAGCAGTACTTC	CASSYDSYEQYF
-	14	TRBV11-2	TRBJ2-5	-	TGTGCCAGCAGTCAACAAAGCGGGCAAGAGACCCAGTACTTC	CASSQQSGQETQYF
-	13	TRBV27	TRBJ1-1	-	TGTGCCAGCAGTTTACTGAGGAACACTGAAGCTTTCTTT	CASSLLRNTEAFF
-	12	TRBV5-1	TRBJ2-7	-	TGCGCCAGCAGCTTAGAGTCCTACGAGCAGTACTTC	CASSLESYEQYF
once	13	TRBV27	TRBJ1-2	-	TGTGCCAGCAGTCCTGACAGAAACTATGGCTACACCTTC	CASSPDRNYGYTF
-	12	TRBV19	TRBJ1-2	TRBD1	TGTGCCAGTCGGGACAGAAACTATGGCTACACCTTC	CASRDRNYGYTF
-	10	TRBV28	TRBJ2-7	-	TGTGCCAGCAGTCAATCTGACACGGTTTTC	CASSQSDTVF
-	15	TRBV14	TRBJ1-2	-	TGTGCCAGCAGCCAAGTATCGGTCCCTAACTATGGCTACACCTTC	CASSQVSVPNYGYTF
-	14	TRBV30	TRBJ1-2	-	TGTGCCTGGAGTGCCGGACTTCCCGAGAGTGGCTACACCTTC	CAWSAGLPESGYTF